This T cell receptor (beta chain) emerged from a study of shared clonotypes between healthy human individuals. Findings and limits, study-wide: Non-shared clonotypes showed lower generation probabilities than clonotypes common to all four donors.

HIV-negative, healthy adults without recent acute infections or vaccinations were the donors. Concerning this clone itself: Its matching antigen is unknown.

Assay used: immunoSEQ multiplex PCR; TCRdb lists only in-frame clones, some missing. This sample carries 2 million to 3 million clones, around nine tenths of them seen once, and the ten largest clones take over 0.12%. The germline V gene has CDR1 MNHNY and CDR2 SVGAGI (reference sequence). The CDR3 sequence is 13 residues long. Trimming cost V 0 bases and J 7 bases, with 6 bases left between them. The source is a man aged 18 to 30 in good health. What was sequenced was naive CD4+ T cells sorted from blood. Stated subset: CD45RA+ positively selected. The gene calls are TRBV6-6 and TRBJ2-2; D remains unclear. The CDR3: CASSYSRYGELFF. Written as DNA, the CDR3 is TGTGCCAGCAGTTACTCTAGATACGGGGAGCTGTTTTTT.